This T cell receptor (beta chain) was identified in a study of T cell repertoires in cytomegalovirus infection. TCRdb re-called the reads with MiXCR, one entry per CDR3 protein. This table holds 630,000 or so distinct CDR3 sequences, 20% to 30% found once. This CDR3 has 15 amino acids. V gave up 5 bases and J gave up 6 bases; unmatched junction bases: 5. Sequenced sample: CD8+ T cells from PBMCs. The sequence came from a human donor in good health (CMV status not recorded). Some clones in this sample may be carry-over from other donors' samples. The chain couples TRBV12-3 or TRBV12-4 to TRBJ2-1, with 12 bases that match TRBD1. CDR3 amino acids: CASSPGQGALNEQFF. The CDR3 nucleotides are TGTGCCAGCAGTCCGGGACAGGGGGCCCTCAATGAGCAGTTCTTC.